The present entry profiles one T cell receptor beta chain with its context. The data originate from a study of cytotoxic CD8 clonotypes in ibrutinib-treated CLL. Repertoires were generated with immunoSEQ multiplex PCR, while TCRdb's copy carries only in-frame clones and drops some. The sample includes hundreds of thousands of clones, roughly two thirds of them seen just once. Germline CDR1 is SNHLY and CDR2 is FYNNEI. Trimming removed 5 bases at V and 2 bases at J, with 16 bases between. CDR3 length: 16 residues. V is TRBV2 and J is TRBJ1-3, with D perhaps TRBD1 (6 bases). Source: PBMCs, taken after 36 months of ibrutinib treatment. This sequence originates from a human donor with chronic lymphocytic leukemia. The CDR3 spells CASSSNRAHPGNTIYF. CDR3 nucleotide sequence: TGTGCCAGCAGTTCCAACAGGGCTCATCCTGGAAACACCATATATTTT.